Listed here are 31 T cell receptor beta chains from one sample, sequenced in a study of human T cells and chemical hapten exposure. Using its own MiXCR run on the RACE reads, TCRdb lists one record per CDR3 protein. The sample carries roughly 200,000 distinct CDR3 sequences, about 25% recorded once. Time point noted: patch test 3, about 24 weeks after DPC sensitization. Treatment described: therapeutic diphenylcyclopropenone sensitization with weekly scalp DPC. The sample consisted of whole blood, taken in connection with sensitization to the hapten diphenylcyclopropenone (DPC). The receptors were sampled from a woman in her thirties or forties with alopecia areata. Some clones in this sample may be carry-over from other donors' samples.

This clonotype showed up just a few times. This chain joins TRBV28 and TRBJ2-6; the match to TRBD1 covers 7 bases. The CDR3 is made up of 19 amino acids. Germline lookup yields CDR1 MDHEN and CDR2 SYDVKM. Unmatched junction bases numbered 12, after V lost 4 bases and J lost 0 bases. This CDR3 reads CASSSLEGASFSGANVLTF. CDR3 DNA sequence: TGTGCCAGCAGTTCGCTCGAGGGGGCTTCCTTCTCTGGGGCCAACGTCCTGACTTTC. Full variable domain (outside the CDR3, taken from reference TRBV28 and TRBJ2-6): DVKVTQSSRYLVKRTGEKVFLECVQDMDHENMFWYRQDPGLGLRLIYFSYDVKMKEKGDIPEGYSVSREKKERFSLILESASTNQTSMYLCASSSLEGASFSGANVLTFGAGSRLTVL.

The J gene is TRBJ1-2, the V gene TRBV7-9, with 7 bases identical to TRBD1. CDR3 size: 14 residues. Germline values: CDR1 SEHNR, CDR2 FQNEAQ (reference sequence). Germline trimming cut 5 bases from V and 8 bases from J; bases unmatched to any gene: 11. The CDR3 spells CASSKTGERGGYTF. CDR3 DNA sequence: TGTGCCAGCAGCAAAACAGGGGAAAGGGGAGGCTACACCTTC.

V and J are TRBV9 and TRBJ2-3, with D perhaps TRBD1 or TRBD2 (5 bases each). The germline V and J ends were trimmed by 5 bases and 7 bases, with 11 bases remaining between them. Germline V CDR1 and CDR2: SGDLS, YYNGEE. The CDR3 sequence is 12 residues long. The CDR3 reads CASRGTGYTQYF. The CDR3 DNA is TGTGCCAGCAGGGGGACCGGGTATACGCAGTATTTT.

As DNA, the CDR3 is TGCAGTGCTGCCGCCCTCACAGGGCCCTACGAGCAGTACTTC. As protein: CSAAALTGPYEQYF. The V and J genes are TRBV20-1 and TRBJ2-7, with D possibly matching TRBD1 (6 bases). The CDR3 spans 14 residues. Between the trimmed V and J ends, which lost 5 bases and 2 bases, there was a span of 16 bases. Germline CDR1 is DFQATT and CDR2 is SNEGSKA (reference sequence).

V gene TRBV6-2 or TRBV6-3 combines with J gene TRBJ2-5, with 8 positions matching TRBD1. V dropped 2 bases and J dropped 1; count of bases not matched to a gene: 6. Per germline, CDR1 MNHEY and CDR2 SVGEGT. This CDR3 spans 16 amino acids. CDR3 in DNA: TGTGCCAGCAGTTACCAACCCGGGACAGGCCAAGAGACCCAGTACTTC. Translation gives CASSYQPGTGQETQYF.

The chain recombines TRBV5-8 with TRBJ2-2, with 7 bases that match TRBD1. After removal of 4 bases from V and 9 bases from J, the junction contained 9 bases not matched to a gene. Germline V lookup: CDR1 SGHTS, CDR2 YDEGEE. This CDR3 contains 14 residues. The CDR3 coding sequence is TGTGCCAGCAGCCGTTTCCGACAGGGCTGGGAGCTGTTTTTT. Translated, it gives CASSRFRQGWELFF.

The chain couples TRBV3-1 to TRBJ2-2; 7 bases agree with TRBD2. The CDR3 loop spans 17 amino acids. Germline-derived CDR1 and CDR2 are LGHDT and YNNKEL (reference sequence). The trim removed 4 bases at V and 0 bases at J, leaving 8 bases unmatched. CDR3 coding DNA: TGTGCCAGCAGCCCGAAAGCTAGCGGTCCGAACACCGGGGAGCTGTTTTTT. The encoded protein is CASSPKASGPNTGELFF.

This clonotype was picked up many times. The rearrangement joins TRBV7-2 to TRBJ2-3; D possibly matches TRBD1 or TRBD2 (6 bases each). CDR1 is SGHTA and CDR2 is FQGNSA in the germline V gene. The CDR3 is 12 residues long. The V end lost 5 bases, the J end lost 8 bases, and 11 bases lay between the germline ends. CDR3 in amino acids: CASSTEGGTQYF. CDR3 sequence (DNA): TGTGCCAGCAGCACGGAGGGGGGTACGCAGTATTTT.

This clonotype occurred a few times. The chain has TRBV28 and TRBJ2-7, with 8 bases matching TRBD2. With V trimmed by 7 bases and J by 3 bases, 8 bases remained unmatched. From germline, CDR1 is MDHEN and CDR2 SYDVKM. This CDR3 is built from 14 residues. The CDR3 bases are TGTGCCAGCACGGGCGGGAGGCCGAACTACGAGCAGTACTTC. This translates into CASTGGRPNYEQYF.

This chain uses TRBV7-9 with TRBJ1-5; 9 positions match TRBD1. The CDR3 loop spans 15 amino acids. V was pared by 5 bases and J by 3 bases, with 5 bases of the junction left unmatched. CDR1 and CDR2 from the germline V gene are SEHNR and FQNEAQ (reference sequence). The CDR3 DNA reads TGTGCCAGCAGCACCGGACAGGGGTCCAATCAGCCCCAGCATTTT. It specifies CASSTGQGSNQPQHF.

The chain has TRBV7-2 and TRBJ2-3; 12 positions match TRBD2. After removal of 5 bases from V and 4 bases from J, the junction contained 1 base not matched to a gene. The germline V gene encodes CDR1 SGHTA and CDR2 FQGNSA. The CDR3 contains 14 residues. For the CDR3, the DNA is TGTGCCAGCAGCCGGACTAGCGGGGCAGATACGCAGTATTTT. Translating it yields CASSRTSGADTQYF.

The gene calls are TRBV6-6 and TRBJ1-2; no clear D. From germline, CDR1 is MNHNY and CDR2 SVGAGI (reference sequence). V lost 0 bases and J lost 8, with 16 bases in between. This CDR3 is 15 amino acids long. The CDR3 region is CASSYSTSLLYGYTF. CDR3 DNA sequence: TGTGCCAGCAGTTACTCGACCAGTCTCCTCTACGGCTACACCTTC.

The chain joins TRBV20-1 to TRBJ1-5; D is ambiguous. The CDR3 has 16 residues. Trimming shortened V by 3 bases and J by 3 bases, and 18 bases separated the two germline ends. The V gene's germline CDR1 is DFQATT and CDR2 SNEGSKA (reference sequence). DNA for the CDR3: TGCAGTGCTAGTGACGCGAGAGTCCGCTTCAATCAGCCCCAGCATTTT. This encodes CSASDARVRFNQPQHF.

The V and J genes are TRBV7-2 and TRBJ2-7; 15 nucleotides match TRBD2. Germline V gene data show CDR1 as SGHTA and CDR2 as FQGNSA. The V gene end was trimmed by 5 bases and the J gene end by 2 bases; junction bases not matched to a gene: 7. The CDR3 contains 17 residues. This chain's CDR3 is CASSRGLAGGSPYEQYF. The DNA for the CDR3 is TGTGCCAGCAGCCGAGGACTAGCGGGAGGGTCCCCCTACGAGCAGTACTTC. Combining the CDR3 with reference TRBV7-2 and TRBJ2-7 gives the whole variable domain GAGVSQSPSNKVTEKGKDVELRCDPISGHTALYWYRQSLGQGLEFLIYFQGNSAPDKSGLPSDRFSAERTGGSVSTLTIQRTQQEDSAVYLCASSRGLAGGSPYEQYFGPGTRLTVT.

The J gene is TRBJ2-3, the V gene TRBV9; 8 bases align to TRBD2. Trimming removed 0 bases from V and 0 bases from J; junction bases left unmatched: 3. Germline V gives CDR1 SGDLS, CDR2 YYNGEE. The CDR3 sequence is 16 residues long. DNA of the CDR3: TGTGCCAGCAGCGTAGCCGGGACTAGGAGCACAGATACGCAGTATTTT. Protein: CASSVAGTRSTDTQYF.

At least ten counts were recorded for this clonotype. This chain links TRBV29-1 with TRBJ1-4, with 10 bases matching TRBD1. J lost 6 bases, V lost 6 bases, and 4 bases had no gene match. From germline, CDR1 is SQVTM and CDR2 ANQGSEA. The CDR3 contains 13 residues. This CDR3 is CSVTGTGDEKLFF. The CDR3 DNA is TGCAGCGTCACCGGGACAGGGGATGAAAAACTGTTTTTT.

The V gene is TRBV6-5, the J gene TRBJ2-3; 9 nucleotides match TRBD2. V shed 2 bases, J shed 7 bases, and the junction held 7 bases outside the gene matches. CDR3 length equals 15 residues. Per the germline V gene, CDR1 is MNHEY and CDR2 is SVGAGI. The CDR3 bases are TGTGCCAGCAGTTACGTTGCGGGAGGGTTGAATACGCAGTATTTT. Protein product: CASSYVAGGLNTQYF.

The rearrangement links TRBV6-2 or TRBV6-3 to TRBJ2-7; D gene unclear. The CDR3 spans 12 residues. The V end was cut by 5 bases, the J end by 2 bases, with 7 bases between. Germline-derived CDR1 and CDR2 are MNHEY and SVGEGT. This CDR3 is CASSPRTYEQYF. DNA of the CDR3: TGTGCCAGCAGTCCACGGACCTACGAGCAGTACTTC.

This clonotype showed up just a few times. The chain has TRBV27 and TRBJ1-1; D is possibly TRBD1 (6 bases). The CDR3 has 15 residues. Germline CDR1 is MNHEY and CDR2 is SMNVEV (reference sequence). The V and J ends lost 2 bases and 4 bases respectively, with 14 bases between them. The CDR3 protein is CASSLRLTGSTEAFF. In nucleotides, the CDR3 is TGTGCCAGCAGTTTACGACTAACAGGGTCCACTGAAGCTTTCTTT.

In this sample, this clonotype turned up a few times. The CDR3 DNA reads as TGTGCCAGCTCCAAGGACACCGGCGGGGAGCTGTTTTTT. Translation gives CASSKDTGGELFF. This chain uses TRBV18 with TRBJ2-2, with D perhaps TRBD1 (5 bases). V lost 6 bases, J lost 7 bases, and 12 bases lay in between. The CDR3 has 13 residues. The germline CDR1 and CDR2 sequences are KGHSH and LQKENI.

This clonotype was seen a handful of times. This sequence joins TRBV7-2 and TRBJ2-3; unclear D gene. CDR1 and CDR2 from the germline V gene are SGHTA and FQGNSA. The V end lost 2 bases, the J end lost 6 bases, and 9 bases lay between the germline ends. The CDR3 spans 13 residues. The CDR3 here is CASSLQSKDTQYF. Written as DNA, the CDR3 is TGTGCCAGCAGCTTACAGAGTAAGGATACGCAGTATTTT.

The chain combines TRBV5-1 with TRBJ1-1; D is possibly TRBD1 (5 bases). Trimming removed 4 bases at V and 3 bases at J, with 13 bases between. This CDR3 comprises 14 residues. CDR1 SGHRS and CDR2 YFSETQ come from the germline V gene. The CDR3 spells CASSAGTHDTEAFF. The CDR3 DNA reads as TGCGCCAGCAGCGCCGGGACGCATGACACTGAAGCTTTCTTT.

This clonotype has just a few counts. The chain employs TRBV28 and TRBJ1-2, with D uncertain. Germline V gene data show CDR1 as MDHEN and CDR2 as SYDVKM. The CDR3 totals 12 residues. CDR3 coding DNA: TGTGCAAGCTTCCGGACGGACTATGGCTACACCTTC. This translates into CASFRTDYGYTF.

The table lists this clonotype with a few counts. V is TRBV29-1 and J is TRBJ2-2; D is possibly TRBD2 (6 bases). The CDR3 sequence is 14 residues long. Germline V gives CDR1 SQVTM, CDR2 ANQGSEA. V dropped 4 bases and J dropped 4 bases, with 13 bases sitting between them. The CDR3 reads CSVVGLASTGELFF. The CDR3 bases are TGCAGCGTTGTGGGTCTAGCGAGCACCGGGGAGCTGTTTTTT.

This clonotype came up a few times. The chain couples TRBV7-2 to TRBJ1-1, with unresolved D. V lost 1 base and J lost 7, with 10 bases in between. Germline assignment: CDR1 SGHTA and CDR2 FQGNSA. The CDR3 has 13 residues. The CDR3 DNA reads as TGTGCCAGCAGCTTAGGGCAGCGGGGTGAAGCTTTCTTT. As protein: CASSLGQRGEAFF. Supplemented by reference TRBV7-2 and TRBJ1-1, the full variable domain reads GAGVSQSPSNKVTEKGKDVELRCDPISGHTALYWYRQSLGQGLEFLIYFQGNSAPDKSGLPSDRFSAERTGGSVSTLTIQRTQQEDSAVYLCASSLGQRGEAFFGQGTRLTVV.

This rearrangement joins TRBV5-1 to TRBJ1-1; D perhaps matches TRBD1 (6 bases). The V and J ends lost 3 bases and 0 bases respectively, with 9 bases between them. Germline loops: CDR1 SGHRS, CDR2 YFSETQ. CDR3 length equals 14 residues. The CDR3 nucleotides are TGCGCCAGCAGCTCGGGGACACTGAACACTGAAGCTTTCTTT. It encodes CASSSGTLNTEAFF.

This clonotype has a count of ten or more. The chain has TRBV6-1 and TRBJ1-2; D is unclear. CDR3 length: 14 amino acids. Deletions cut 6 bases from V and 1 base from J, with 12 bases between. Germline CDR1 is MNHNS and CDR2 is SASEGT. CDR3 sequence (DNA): TGTGCCAGCAGCGTTGCGTATGATAACTATGGCTACACCTTC. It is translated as CASSVAYDNYGYTF.

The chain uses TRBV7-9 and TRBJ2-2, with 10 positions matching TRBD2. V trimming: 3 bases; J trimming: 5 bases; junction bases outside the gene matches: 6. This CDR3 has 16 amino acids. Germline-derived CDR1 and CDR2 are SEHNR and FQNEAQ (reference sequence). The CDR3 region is CASSLGGLAVTGELFF. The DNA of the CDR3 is TGTGCCAGCAGCTTGGGAGGACTAGCGGTAACCGGGGAGCTGTTTTTT.

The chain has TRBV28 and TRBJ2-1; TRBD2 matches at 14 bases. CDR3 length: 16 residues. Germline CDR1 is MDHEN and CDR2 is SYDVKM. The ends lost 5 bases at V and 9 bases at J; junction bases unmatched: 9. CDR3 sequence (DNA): TGTGCCAGCAGTCCCGGGACTAGCGGGAGTCTTGGTGAGCAGTTCTTC. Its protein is CASSPGTSGSLGEQFF.

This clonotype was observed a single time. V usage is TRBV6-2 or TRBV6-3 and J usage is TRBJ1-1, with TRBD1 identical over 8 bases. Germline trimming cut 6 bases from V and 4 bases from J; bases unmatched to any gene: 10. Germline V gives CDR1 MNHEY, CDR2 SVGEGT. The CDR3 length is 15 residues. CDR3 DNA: TGTGCCAGCAGAAAGGCCGGACAGGGAAGCACTGAAGCTTTCTTT. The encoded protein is CASRKAGQGSTEAFF.

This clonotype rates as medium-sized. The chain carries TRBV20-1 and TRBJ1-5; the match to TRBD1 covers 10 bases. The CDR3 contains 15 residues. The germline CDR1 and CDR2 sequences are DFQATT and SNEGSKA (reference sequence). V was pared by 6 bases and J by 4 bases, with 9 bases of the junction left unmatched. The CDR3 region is CSAGTGESRNQPQHF. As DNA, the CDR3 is TGCAGTGCAGGGACAGGGGAGTCACGAAATCAGCCCCAGCATTTT.